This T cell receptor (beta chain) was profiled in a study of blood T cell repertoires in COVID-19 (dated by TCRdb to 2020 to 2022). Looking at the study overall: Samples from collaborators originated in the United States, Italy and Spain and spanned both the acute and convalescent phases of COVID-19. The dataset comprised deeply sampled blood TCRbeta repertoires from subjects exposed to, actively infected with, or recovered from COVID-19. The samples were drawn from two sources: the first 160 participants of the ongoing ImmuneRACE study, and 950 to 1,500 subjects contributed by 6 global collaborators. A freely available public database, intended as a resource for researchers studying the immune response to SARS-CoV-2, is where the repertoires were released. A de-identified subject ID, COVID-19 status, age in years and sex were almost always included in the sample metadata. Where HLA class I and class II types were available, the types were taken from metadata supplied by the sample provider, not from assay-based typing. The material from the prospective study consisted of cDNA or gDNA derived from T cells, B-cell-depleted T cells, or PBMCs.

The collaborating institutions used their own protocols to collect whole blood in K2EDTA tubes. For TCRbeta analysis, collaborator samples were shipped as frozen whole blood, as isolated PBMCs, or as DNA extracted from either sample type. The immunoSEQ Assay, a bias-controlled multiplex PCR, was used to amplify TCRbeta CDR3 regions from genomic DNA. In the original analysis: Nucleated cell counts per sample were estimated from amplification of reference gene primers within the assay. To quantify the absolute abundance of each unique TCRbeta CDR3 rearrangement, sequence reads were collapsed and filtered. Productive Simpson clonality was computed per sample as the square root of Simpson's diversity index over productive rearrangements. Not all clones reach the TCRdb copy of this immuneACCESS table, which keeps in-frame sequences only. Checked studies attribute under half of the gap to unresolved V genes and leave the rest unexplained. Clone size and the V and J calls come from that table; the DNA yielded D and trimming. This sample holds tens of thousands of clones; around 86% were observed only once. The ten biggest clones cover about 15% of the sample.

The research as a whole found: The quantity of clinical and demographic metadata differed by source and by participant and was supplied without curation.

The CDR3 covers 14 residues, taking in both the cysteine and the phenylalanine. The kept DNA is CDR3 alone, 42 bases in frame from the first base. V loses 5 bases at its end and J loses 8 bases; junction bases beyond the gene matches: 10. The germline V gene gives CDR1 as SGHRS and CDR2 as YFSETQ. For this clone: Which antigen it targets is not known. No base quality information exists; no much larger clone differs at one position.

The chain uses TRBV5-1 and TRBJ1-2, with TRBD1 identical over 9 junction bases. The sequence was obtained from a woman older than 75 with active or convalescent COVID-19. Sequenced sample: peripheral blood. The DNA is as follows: TGCGCCAGCAGGCCGGCACAGGGGGCGGCAGGCTACACCTTC. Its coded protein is CASRPAQGAAGYTF.